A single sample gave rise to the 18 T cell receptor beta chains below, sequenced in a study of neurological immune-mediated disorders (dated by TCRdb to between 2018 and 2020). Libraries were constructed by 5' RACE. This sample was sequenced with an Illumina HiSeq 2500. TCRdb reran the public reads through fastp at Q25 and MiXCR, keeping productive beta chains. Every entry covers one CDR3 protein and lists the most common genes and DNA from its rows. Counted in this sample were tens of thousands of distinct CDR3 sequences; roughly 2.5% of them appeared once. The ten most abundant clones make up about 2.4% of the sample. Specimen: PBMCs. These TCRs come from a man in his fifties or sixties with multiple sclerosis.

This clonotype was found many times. The DNA for the CDR3 is TGTGCCAGTAGGGACAGGGAATGGACTGAAGCTTTCTTT. Residues: CASRDREWTEAFF. J is TRBJ1-1 and V is TRBV6-5, with 9 bases matching TRBD1. This CDR3 is 13 amino acids long. CDR1 is MNHEY and CDR2 is SVGAGI in the germline V gene. The ends lost 9 bases at V and 5 bases at J; junction bases unmatched: 7.

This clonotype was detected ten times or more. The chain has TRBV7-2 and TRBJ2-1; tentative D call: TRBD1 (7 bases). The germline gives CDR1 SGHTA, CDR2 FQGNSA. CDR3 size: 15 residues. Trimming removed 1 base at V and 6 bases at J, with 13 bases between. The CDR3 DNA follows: TGTGCCAGCAGCTTAGTGGGGGGACAGACCAATGAGCAGTTCTTC. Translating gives CASSLVGGQTNEQFF.

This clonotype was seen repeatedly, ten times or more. CDR3 protein: CASSLNPNPGRDGYTF. DNA of the CDR3: TGTGCCAGCAGCTTAAACCCGAACCCGGGGAGGGATGGCTACACCTTC. This sequence joins TRBV7-9 and TRBJ1-2; D not certain. Trimming took off 2 bases at V and 6 bases at J, with 19 bases between the two ends. Germline lookup yields CDR1 SEHNR and CDR2 FQNEAQ (reference sequence). This CDR3 comprises 16 residues.

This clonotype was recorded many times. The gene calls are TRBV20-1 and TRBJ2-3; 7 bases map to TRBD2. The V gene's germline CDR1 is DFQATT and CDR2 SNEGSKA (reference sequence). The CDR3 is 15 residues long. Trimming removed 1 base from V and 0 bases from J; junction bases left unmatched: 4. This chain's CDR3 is CSARVGGSSTDTQYF. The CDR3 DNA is TGCAGTGCTAGAGTAGGCGGGAGTAGCACAGATACGCAGTATTTT.

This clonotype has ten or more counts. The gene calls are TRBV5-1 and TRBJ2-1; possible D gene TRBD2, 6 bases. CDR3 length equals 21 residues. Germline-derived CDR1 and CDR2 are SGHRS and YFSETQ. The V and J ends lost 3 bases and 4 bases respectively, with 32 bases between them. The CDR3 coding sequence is TGCGCCAGCAGCTCCCCGGAGGGGTCCCCGGCGCTCGGGGGAGAATACAATGAGCAGTTCTTC. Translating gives CASSSPEGSPALGGEYNEQFF.

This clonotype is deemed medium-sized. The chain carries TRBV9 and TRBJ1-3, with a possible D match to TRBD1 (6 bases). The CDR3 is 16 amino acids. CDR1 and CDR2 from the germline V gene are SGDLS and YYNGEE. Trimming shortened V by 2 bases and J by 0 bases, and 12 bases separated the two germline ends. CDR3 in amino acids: CASSVQGPLSGNTIYF. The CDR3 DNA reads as TGTGCCAGCAGCGTCCAGGGGCCACTCTCTGGAAACACCATATATTTT.

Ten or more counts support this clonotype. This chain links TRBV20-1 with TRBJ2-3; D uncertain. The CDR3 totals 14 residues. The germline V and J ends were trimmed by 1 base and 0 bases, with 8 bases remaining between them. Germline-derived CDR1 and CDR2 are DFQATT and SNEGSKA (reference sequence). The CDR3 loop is CSARGWDSTDTQYF. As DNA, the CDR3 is TGCAGTGCTAGAGGGTGGGATAGCACAGATACGCAGTATTTT.

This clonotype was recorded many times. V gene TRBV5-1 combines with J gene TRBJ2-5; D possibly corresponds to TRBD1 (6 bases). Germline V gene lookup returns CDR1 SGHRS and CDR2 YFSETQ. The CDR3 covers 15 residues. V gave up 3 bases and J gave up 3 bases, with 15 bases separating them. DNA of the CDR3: TGCGCCAGCAGCTGGGGGCCAGGAACCGAAGAGACCCAGTACTTC. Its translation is CASSWGPGTEETQYF.

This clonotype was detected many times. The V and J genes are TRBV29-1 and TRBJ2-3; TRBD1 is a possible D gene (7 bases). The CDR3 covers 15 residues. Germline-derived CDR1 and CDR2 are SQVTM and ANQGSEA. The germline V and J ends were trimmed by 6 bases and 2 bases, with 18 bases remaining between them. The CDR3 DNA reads TGCAGCGTCGCAGGGGGGACAGAGAACACAGATACGCAGTATTTT. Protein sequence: CSVAGGTENTDTQYF.

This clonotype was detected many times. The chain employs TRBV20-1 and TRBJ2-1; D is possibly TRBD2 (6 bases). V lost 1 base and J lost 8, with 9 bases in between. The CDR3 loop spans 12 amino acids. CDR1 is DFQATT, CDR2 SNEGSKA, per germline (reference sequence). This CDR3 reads CSARGGTHEQFF. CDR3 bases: TGCAGTGCTAGAGGCGGGACCCATGAGCAGTTCTTC.

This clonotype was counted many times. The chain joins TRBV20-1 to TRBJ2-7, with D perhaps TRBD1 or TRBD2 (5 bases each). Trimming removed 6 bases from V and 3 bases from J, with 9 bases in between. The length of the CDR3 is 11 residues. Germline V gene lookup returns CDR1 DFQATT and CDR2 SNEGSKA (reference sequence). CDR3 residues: CSARDGYEQYF. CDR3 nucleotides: TGCAGTGCCCGGGACGGCTACGAGCAGTACTTC.

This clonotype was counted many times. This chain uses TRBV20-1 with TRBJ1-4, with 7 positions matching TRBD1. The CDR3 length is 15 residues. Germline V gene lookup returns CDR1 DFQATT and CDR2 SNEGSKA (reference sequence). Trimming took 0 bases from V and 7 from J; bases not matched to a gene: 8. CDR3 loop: CSARDQGRGSEKLFF. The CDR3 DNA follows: TGCAGTGCTAGAGATCAGGGCAGGGGGTCTGAAAAACTGTTTTTT.

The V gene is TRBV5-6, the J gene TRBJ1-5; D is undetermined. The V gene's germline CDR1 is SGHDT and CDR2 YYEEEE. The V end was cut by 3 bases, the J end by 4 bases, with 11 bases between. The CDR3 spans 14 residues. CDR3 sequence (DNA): TGTGCCAGCAGCTCCGGAAAGGGTAATCAGCCCCAGCATTTT. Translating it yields CASSSGKGNQPQHF.

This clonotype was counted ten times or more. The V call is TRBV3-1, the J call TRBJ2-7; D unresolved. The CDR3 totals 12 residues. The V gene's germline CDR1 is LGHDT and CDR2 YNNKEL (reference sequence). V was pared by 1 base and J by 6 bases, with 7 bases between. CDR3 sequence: CASSQVPREQYF. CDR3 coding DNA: TGTGCCAGCAGCCAAGTCCCCCGCGAGCAGTACTTC.

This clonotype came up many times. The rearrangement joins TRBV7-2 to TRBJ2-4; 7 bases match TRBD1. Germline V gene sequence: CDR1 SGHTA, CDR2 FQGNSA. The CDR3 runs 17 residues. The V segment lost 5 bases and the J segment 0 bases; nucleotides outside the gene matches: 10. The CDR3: CASSPSRDRLAKNIQYF. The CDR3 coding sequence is TGTGCCAGCAGCCCAAGCCGGGACAGACTAGCCAAAAACATTCAGTACTTC.

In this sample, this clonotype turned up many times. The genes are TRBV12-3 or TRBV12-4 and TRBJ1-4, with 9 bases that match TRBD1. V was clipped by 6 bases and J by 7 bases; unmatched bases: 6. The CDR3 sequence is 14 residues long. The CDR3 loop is CASRPGTGTEKLFF. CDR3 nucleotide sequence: TGTGCCAGCAGACCCGGGACAGGGACTGAAAAACTGTTTTTT.

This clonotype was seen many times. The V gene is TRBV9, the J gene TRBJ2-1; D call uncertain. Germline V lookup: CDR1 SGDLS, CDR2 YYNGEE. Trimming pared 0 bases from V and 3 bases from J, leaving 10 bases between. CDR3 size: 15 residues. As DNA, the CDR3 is TGTGCCAGCAGCGTAGAAAACTCATACTACAATGAGCAGTTCTTC. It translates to CASSVENSYYNEQFF.

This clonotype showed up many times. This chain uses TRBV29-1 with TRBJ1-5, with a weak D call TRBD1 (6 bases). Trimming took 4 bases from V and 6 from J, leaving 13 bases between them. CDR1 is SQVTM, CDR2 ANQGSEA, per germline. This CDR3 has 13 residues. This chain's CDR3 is CSVVGGVGQPQHF. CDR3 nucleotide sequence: TGCAGCGTTGTAGGGGGTGTAGGTCAGCCCCAGCATTTT. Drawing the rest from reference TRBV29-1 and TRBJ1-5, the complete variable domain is SAVISQKPSRDICQRGTSLTIQCQVDSQVTMMFWYRQQPGQSLTLIATANQGSEATYESGFVIDKFPISRPNLTFSTLTVSNMSPEDSSIYLCSVVGGVGQPQHFGDGTRLSIL.